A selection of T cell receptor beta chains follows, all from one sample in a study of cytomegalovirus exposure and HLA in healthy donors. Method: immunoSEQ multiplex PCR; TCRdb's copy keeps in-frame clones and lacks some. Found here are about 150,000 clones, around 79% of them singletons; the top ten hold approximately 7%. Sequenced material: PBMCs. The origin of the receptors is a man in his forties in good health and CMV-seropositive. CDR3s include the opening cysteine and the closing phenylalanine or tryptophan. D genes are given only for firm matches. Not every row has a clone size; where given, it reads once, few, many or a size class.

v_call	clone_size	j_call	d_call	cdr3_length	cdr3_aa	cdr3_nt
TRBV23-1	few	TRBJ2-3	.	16	CASSQSIPGGTDTQYF	TGCGCCAGCAGTCAATCGATTCCAGGGGGCACAGATACGCAGTATTTT
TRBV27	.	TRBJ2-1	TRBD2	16	CASSFIAGVAYNEQFF	TGTGCCAGCAGTTTCATAGCGGGAGTGGCGTACAATGAGCAGTTCTTC
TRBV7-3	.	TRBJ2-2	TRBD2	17	CASSHGLAGGNTGELFF	TGTGCCAGCAGCCATGGACTAGCGGGAGGAAACACCGGGGAGCTGTTTTTT
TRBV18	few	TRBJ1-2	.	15	CASSPAGKGDYGYTF	TGTGCCAGCTCACCGGCCGGAAAGGGGGACTATGGCTACACCTTC
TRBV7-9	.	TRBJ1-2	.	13	CASSPRDTYGYTF	TGTGCCAGCAGCCCCCGGGATACCTATGGCTACACCTTC
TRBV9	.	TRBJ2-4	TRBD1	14	CASSANRQGGVQYF	TGTGCCAGCAGCGCAAACAGACAGGGCGGAGTTCAGTACTTC
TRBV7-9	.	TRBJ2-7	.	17	CASSTGTSTLVGYEQYF	TGTGCCAGCAGCACCGGGACTTCTACCCTTGTCGGGTACGAGCAGTACTTC
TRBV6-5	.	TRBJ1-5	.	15	CASSPGVYSNQPQHF	TGTGCCAGCAGCCCGGGGGTCTATAGCAATCAGCCCCAGCATTTT
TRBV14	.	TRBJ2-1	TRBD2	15	CASSPGLAGYNEQFF	TGTGCCAGCAGCCCGGGACTAGCGGGATACAATGAGCAGTTCTTC
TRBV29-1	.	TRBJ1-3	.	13	CSVAPRPGNTIYF	TGCAGCGTAGCACCTCGTCCAGGAAACACCATATATTTT
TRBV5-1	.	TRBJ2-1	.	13	CASSFTAANEQFF	TGCGCCAGCAGCTTTACGGCGGCCAATGAGCAGTTCTTC
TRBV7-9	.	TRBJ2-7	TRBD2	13	CASSATSGYEQYF	TGTGCCAGCAGCGCTACTAGCGGGTACGAGCAGTACTTC
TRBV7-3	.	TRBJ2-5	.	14	CASSPGVAGETQYF	TGTGCCAGCAGCCCCGGAGTAGCCGGAGAGACCCAGTACTTC
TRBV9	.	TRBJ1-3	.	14	CASSTGGPLNTIYF	TGTGCCAGCAGCACAGGTGGACCCCTAAACACCATATATTTT
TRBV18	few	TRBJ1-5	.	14	CASSRFGMGQPQHF	TGTGCCAGCTCACGTTTCGGGATGGGGCAGCCCCAGCATTTT
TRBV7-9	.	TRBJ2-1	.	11	CSSSFVSEQFF	TGTTCCAGCAGCTTTGTGAGTGAGCAGTTCTTC
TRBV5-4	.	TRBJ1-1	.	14	CASSLAERGTEAFF	TGTGCCAGCAGCTTGGCGGAACGGGGCACTGAAGCTTTCTTT
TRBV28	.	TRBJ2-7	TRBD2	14	CASMASGVSYEQYF	TGTGCCAGCATGGCCAGCGGGGTCTCCTACGAGCAGTACTTC
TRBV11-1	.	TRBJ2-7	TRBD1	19	CASSLDFVRPGQGAYEQYF	TGTGCCAGCAGCTTAGATTTTGTGCGGCCGGGACAGGGGGCGTACGAGCAGTACTTC
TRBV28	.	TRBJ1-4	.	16	CASSHSLGGSNEKLFF	TGTGCCAGCAGTCACTCCTTGGGGGGATCTAATGAAAAACTGTTTTTT
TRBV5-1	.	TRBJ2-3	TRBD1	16	CASSLYETGVGDTQYF	TGCGCCAGCAGCTTGTACGAGACAGGGGTGGGAGATACGCAGTATTTT
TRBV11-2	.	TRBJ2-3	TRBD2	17	CASSLASGRIDTDTQYF	TGTGCCAGCAGCTTAGCTAGCGGGAGGATCGACACAGATACGCAGTATTTT
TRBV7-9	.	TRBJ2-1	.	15	CASSSDSQGHREQFF	TGTGCCAGCAGCTCGGACAGCCAGGGTCATAGGGAGCAGTTCTTC
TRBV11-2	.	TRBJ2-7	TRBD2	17	CASSLDWEREGSWEQYF	TGTGCCAGCAGCTTAGATTGGGAGCGGGAGGGAAGTTGGGAGCAGTACTTC
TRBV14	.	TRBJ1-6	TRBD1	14	CASRLGTVNSPLHF	TGTGCCAGCCGACTTGGGACAGTCAATTCACCCCTCCACTTT
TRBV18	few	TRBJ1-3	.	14	CASSPDGAGNTIYF	TGTGCCAGCTCACCAGACGGGGCTGGAAACACCATATATTTT
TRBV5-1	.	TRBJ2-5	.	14	CASTSTGYQETQYF	TGCGCCAGCACTTCGACAGGTTACCAAGAGACCCAGTACTTC
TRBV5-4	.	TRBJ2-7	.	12	CATSLDRSQQYF	TGTGCCACCAGCTTGGATAGATCCCAGCAGTACTTC
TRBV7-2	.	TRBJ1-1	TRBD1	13	CASSLTGYTEAFF	TGTGCCAGCAGCCTGACAGGGTACACTGAAGCTTTCTTT
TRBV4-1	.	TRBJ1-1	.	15	CASSKSGLTNTEAFF	TGCGCCAGCAGCAAAAGCGGGTTAACGAACACTGAAGCTTTCTTT
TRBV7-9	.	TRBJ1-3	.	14	CASSPENSGNTIYF	TGTGCCAGCAGCCCCGAGAACTCTGGAAACACCATATATTTT
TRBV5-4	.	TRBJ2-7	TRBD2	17	CASSLGPGTSVDYEQYF	TGTGCCAGCAGCTTGGGACCCGGGACTAGCGTCGATTACGAGCAGTACTTC
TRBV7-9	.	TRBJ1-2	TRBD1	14	CASSSRTGNYGYTF	TGTGCCAGCAGTTCCAGGACAGGGAACTATGGCTACACCTTC
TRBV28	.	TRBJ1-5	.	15	CASRAKRQENQPQHF	TGTGCCAGCAGGGCCAAAAGACAGGAGAATCAGCCCCAGCATTTT
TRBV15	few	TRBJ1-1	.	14	CATSRVSGNTEAFF	TGTGCCACCAGCAGAGTGTCCGGGAACACTGAAGCTTTCTTT
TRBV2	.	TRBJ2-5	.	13	CASHQGPQETQYF	TGTGCCAGTCACCAGGGTCCTCAAGAGACCCAGTACTTC
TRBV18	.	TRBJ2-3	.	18	CASFFSSSGVTQQDTQYF	TGTGCCAGCTTTTTCTCCTCGTCGGGGGTCACTCAACAAGATACGCAGTATTTT
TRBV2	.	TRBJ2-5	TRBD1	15	CASSVRDSDRETQYF	TGTGCCAGCAGTGTCCGGGACAGTGACAGGGAGACCCAGTACTTC
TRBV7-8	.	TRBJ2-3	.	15	CASSPRGPSTDTQYF	TGTGCCAGCAGCCCCCGGGGTCCTAGCACAGATACGCAGTATTTT
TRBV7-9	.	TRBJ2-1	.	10	CAGEDNEQFF	TGTGCAGGGGAGGACAATGAGCAGTTCTTC
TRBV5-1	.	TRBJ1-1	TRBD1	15	CASSFTGTVNTEAFF	TGCGCCAGCAGTTTTACCGGGACAGTGAACACTGAAGCTTTCTTT
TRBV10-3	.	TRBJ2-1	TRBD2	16	CAISETASGTRGEQFF	TGTGCCATCAGTGAGACAGCTAGCGGGACTAGAGGGGAGCAGTTCTTC
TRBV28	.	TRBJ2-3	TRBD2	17	CASSLGLAGGTTDTQYF	TGTGCCAGCAGTCTAGGGCTAGCGGGAGGTACCACAGATACGCAGTATTTT
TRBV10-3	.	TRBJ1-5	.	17	CAIRSVGGGADEQPQHF	TGTGCCATCCGTTCCGTTGGGGGGGGCGCCGACGAACAGCCCCAGCATTTT
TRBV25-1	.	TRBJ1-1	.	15	CASSPPPGGDTEAFF	TGTGCCAGCAGTCCCCCACCCGGGGGAGACACTGAAGCTTTCTTT
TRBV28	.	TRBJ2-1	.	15	CASSSARVGYNEQFF	TGTGCCAGCAGTTCCGCCCGGGTGGGCTACAATGAGCAGTTCTTC
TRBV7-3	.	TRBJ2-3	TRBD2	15	CASSPGTSLADTQYF	TGTGCCAGCAGCCCCGGGACTAGCTTGGCGGATACGCAGTATTTT
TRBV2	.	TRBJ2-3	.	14	CASMRVLSTDTQYF	TGTGCCAGCATGCGGGTACTTAGCACAGATACGCAGTATTTT
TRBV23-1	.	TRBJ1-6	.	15	CASSQFGRGNSPLHF	TGCGCCAGCAGTCAGTTCGGCAGGGGCAATTCACCCCTCCACTTT
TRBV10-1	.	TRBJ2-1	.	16	CASSEARQGGGNEQFF	TGCGCCAGCAGTGAGGCCAGACAGGGAGGTGGCAATGAGCAGTTCTTC
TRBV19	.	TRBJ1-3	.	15	CASSTQATTGNTIYF	TGTGCCAGTAGTACACAGGCCACTACTGGAAACACCATATATTTT
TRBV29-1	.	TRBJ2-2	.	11	CSCRDTGELFF	TGCAGCTGCCGGGACACCGGGGAGCTGTTTTTT